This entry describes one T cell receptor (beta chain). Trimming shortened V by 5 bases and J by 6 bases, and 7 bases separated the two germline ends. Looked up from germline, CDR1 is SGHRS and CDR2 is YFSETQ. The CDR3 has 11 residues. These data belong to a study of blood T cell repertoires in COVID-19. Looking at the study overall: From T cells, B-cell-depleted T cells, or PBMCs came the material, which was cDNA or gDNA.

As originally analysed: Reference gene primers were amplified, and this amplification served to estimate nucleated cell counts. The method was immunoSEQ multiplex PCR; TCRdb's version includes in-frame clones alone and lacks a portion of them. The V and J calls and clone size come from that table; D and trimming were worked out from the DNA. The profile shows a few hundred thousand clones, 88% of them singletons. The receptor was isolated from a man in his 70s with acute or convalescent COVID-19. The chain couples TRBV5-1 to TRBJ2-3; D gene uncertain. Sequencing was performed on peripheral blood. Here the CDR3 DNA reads TGCGCCAGCAGAACGGAGGATACGCAGTATTTT. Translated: CASRTEDTQYF.